Following are 24 T cell receptor beta chains from one sample sequenced in a study of blood T cell repertoires in COVID-19. Measured with immunoSEQ multiplex PCR; TCRdb has only the in-frame clones, and not every one. The data show roughly 200,000 clones, 85% to 90% seen once. Sequencing was carried out using peripheral blood. All receptors come from a man aged 18 to 30 with active or convalescent COVID-19.

In its sample, this clone was seen once. J is TRBJ2-3 and V is TRBV4-1; D may be TRBD2 (6 bases). The germline gives CDR1 MGHRA, CDR2 YSYEKL. The CDR3 has 13 amino acids. Between the trimmed V and J ends, which lost 11 bases and 2 bases, there was a span of 14 bases. The CDR3 DNA follows: TGCGCCGGCTCGACTAGTTACACAGATACGCAGTATTTT. This sequence encodes CAGSTSYTDTQYF.

This chain joins TRBV19 and TRBJ1-1; D remains unclear. CDR1 and CDR2 (germline): LNHDA, SQIVND (reference sequence). This CDR3 is 14 amino acids long. Trimming pared 3 bases from V and 5 bases from J, leaving 13 bases between. CDR3: CASSMWQLGTEAFF. The CDR3 nucleotides are TGTGCCAGTAGTATGTGGCAGCTCGGGACTGAAGCTTTCTTT.

The J gene is TRBJ2-7, the V gene TRBV6-5; 9 bases line up with TRBD2. The CDR3 spans 14 residues. CDR1 is MNHEY and CDR2 is SVGAGI in the germline V gene. Trimming removed 7 bases from V and 5 bases from J; junction bases left unmatched: 9. CDR3 sequence: CASTSSGTSHEQYF. The CDR3 bases are TGTGCCAGCACATCTAGCGGGACTTCCCACGAGCAGTACTTC.

The chain has TRBV19 and TRBJ2-1, with a weak D call TRBD2 (7 bases). Per the germline V gene, CDR1 is LNHDA and CDR2 is SQIVND (reference sequence). Trimming left V 5 bases short and J 4 bases short, with 18 bases between. The CDR3 has 16 residues. The chain's CDR3 is CASSPIWGGAYNEQFF. In DNA form, the CDR3 reads TGTGCCAGTAGTCCCATATGGGGGGGGGCATACAATGAGCAGTTCTTC.

The V gene is TRBV5-4, the J gene TRBJ2-2; D not certain. Per the germline V gene, CDR1 is SGHNT and CDR2 is YYREEE (reference sequence). This CDR3 region has 14 residues. V was cut by 4 bases and J by 2 bases, with 9 bases left in between. The CDR3 nucleotides are TGTGCCAGCAGCCCCACAGCTAACACCGGGGAGCTGTTTTTT. Protein sequence: CASSPTANTGELFF. The full variable domain, in which reference TRBV5-4 and TRBJ2-2 provide the parts outside the CDR3, is ETGVTQSPTHLIKTRGQQVTLRCSSQSGHNTVSWYQQALGQGPQFIFQYYREEENGRGNFPPRFSGLQFPNYSSELNVNALELDDSALYLCASSPTANTGELFFGEGSRLTVL.

The chain carries TRBV2 and TRBJ2-7, with TRBD2 as a possible D gene (6 bases). Germline CDR1 is SNHLY and CDR2 is FYNNEI. V shed 4 bases and J shed 4 bases, with 14 bases lying between them. This CDR3 contains 14 residues. The CDR3 loop is CASSASLGSYEQYF. CDR3 DNA: TGTGCCAGCAGTGCCTCCCTCGGGAGTTACGAGCAGTACTTC.

The V and J genes are TRBV19 and TRBJ1-1, with a weak D call TRBD1 (5 bases). The V and J ends lost 3 bases and 3 bases respectively, with 8 bases between them. Germline CDR1 LNHDA, CDR2 SQIVND (reference sequence). The CDR3 loop spans 13 amino acids. CDR3 bases: TGTGCCAGTAGTATTACGGGGGACACTGAAGCTTTCTTT. It is translated as CASSITGDTEAFF.

This chain connects TRBV9 to TRBJ2-5; 9 bases align to TRBD2. CDR3 length: 15 residues. The V and J ends lost 0 bases and 5 bases, in that order; junction bases with no gene match: 5. Germline V lookup: CDR1 SGDLS, CDR2 YYNGEE. The CDR3 sequence: CASSVGSGRGETQYF. In nucleotides, the CDR3 is TGTGCCAGCAGCGTAGGTAGCGGGAGAGGGGAGACCCAGTACTTC. Full variable domain (remainder filled in from reference TRBV9 and TRBJ2-5): DSGVTQTPKHLITATGQRVTLRCSPRSGDLSVYWYQQSLDQGLQFLIQYYNGEERAKGNILERFSAQQFPDLHSELNLSSLELGDSALYFCASSVGSGRGETQYFGPGTRLLVL.

The CDR3 coding sequence is TGTGCCAGCAGAGGCGGGGAGGAGACCCAGTACTTC. Residues: CASRGGEETQYF. This chain connects TRBV7-9 to TRBJ2-5; D is perhaps TRBD2 (6 bases). Germline V CDR1 and CDR2: SEHNR, FQNEAQ (reference sequence). CDR3 length equals 12 residues. Deletions cut 6 bases from V and 5 bases from J, with 10 bases between.

V gene TRBV27 combines with J gene TRBJ2-3, with 7 nucleotides matching TRBD1. V lost 6 bases and J lost 2; bases outside the gene matches: 8. This CDR3 comprises 15 residues. Germline V CDR1 and CDR2: MNHEY, SMNVEV (reference sequence). The CDR3 sequence is CASSPRGSDTDTQYF. CDR3 DNA: TGTGCCAGCAGCCCCAGGGGGAGCGACACAGATACGCAGTATTTT.

The chain employs TRBV19 and TRBJ2-1; 9 positions agree with TRBD1. J gave up 2 bases and V 4 bases, and 6 bases lay outside the gene matches. The CDR3 contains 16 residues. The germline gives CDR1 LNHDA, CDR2 SQIVND (reference sequence). The CDR3 region is CASSTDRTGAYNEQFF. CDR3 sequence (DNA): TGTGCCAGTAGTACCGACAGGACAGGGGCCTACAATGAGCAGTTCTTC.

This clone has a single count. V is TRBV27 and J is TRBJ2-5; the D gene is possibly TRBD2 (5 bases). The V and J ends lost 3 bases and 5 bases respectively, with 10 bases between them. Germline V CDR1 and CDR2: MNHEY, SMNVEV (reference sequence). The CDR3 extends over 13 amino acids. CDR3 in amino acids: CASSFPGGETQYF. The CDR3 DNA is TGTGCCAGCAGTTTCCCTGGCGGGGAGACCCAGTACTTC.

This clone was seen just once. V usage is TRBV19 and J usage is TRBJ1-2; 7 nucleotides match TRBD1. CDR3 length: 13 amino acids. V shed 9 bases, J shed 6 bases, and the junction held 10 bases outside the gene matches. Germline CDR1 reads LNHDA; CDR2 reads SQIVND (reference sequence). The CDR3 loop reads CASTRTGLDGYTF. In DNA, the CDR3 is TGTGCCAGCACACGGACAGGCCTCGATGGCTACACCTTC. The full variable domain, completed using reference TRBV19 and TRBJ1-2, is DGGITQSPKYLFRKEGQNVTLSCEQNLNHDAMYWYRQDPGQGLRLIYYSQIVNDFQKGDIAEGYSVSREKKESFPLTVTSAQKNPTAFYLCASTRTGLDGYTFGSGTRLTVV.

This clone was seen a few times. The DNA for the CDR3 is TGTGCCAGCAGTTTATATCGGGATCTTGGTGAAAAACTGTTTTTT. As protein: CASSLYRDLGEKLFF. The chain employs TRBV27 and TRBJ1-4, with D hard to call. CDR3 length: 15 amino acids. V was pared by 1 base and J by 7 bases, with 13 bases between. Germline-derived CDR1 and CDR2 are MNHEY and SMNVEV (reference sequence).

The rearrangement joins TRBV5-1 to TRBJ2-5, with unresolved D. This CDR3 contains 14 residues. CDR1 SGHRS and CDR2 YFSETQ come from the germline V gene. V lost 0 bases and J 2 bases, leaving 8 bases between the germline ends. The CDR3 bases are TGCGCCAGCAGCTTGGTTCTACAGCAAGAGACCCAGTACTTC. Translating gives CASSLVLQQETQYF.

The chain recombines TRBV14 with TRBJ1-2; possible D gene TRBD1, 6 bases. The germline V gene has CDR1 SGHDN and CDR2 FVKESK. V lost 4 bases and J lost 4, with 13 bases in between. CDR3 length: 14 amino acids. CDR3 loop: CASSRMDRVYGYTF. DNA of the CDR3: TGTGCCAGCAGCCGTATGGACAGAGTCTATGGCTACACCTTC.

The rearrangement joins TRBV27 to TRBJ1-1, with 10 bases matching TRBD1. CDR3 length equals 18 residues. Germline V CDR1 and CDR2: MNHEY, SMNVEV (reference sequence). The V segment lost 6 bases and the J segment 0 bases; nucleotides outside the gene matches: 13. The CDR3 loop is CASSDSDRGGIMNTEAFF. For the CDR3, the DNA is TGTGCCAGCAGCGATTCGGACAGGGGGGGTATCATGAACACTGAAGCTTTCTTT.

The chain links TRBV30 to TRBJ1-5; no firm D call. Trimming pared 1 base from V and 3 bases from J, leaving 7 bases between. The germline V gene encodes CDR1 GTSNPN and CDR2 SVGIG (reference sequence). The length of the CDR3 is 13 residues. CDR3 sequence reads: CAWSDRYNQPQHF. Written as DNA, the CDR3 is TGTGCCTGGAGTGACAGATACAATCAGCCCCAGCATTTT.

The V gene is TRBV21-1, the J gene TRBJ2-1; the D call in the table, TRBD2, was not verified against the DNA. TRBV21-1 is given as a pseudogene. The CDR3 has 16 amino acids. The CDR3 loop reads CASSNRLAGVVNEQFF. CDR3 in DNA: TGTGCCAGCAGCAACAGACTAGCGGGAGTGGTAAATGAGCAGTTCTTC.

The chain has TRBV4-3 and TRBJ2-1; 11 bases are shared with TRBD2. Germline V gene sequence: CDR1 LGHNA, CDR2 YSLEER. Trimming removed 1 base from V and 10 bases from J; junction bases left unmatched: 15. CDR3 length: 18 residues. For the CDR3, the DNA is TGCGCCAGCAGCCAAGGGTCTGTAGCGGGGGGGGCCGTAGGGGAGCAGTTCTTC. Amino acids: CASSQGSVAGGAVGEQFF.

The rearrangement joins TRBV30 to TRBJ1-2; possible D gene TRBD1, 6 bases. V lost 3 bases and J 4 bases, leaving 15 bases between the germline ends. The CDR3 has 14 residues. Germline V gene data show CDR1 as GTSNPN and CDR2 as SVGIG (reference sequence). CDR3 nucleotide sequence: TGTGCCTGGAGCCTTTCGGGGGGCGGCTATGGCTACACCTTC. Protein: CAWSLSGGGYGYTF.

This clone was seen a single time. The chain couples TRBV4-1 to TRBJ2-7, with 7 bases fitting TRBD1. The CDR3 is 14 amino acids. Losses at the gene ends were 2 bases for V and 9 bases for J; bases not matched to a gene: 10. Germline V gene lookup returns CDR1 MGHRA and CDR2 YSYEKL. This CDR3 is CASSQTGTVDRQYF. DNA for the CDR3: TGCGCCAGCAGCCAAACCGGGACAGTTGATCGGCAGTACTTC.

The rearrangement joins TRBV15 to TRBJ1-2; tentatively, D is TRBD1 (5 bases). From germline, CDR1 is LNHNV and CDR2 YYDKDF (reference sequence). V lost 6 bases to trimming and J lost 6 bases, with 14 bases between them. This CDR3 is 13 amino acids long. CDR3 coding DNA: TGTGCCACCAGGGAGGGGATTCGAGATGGCTACACCTTC. It encodes CATREGIRDGYTF.

This chain joins TRBV29-1 and TRBJ1-2; 7 nucleotides line up with TRBD1. Unmatched junction bases numbered 14, after V lost 6 bases and J lost 7 bases. Looked up from germline, CDR1 is SQVTM and CDR2 is ANQGSEA. The CDR3 has 14 residues. CDR3 bases: TGCAGCGTCCGAAGAGAGGGGGCTTCTAGTGGCTACACCTTC. It specifies CSVRREGASSGYTF.